This TCR beta chain was retrieved from a study of blood T cell repertoires in COVID-19. In the original analysis: Estimation of nucleated cell counts was performed using reference gene primer amplification. Libraries were prepared by immunoSEQ multiplex PCR; TCRdb keeps only in-frame clonotypes and omits some of them. V, J and clone size were drawn from that table, and D and trimming were deduced from the DNA. The sample records 150,000 or so clones, more than 85% being singletons. With 0 bases clipped from V and 6 bases from J, the junction kept 26 bases outside the gene matches. The CDR3 is 24 amino acids. Germline V lookup: CDR1 MRHNA, CDR2 SNTAGT. Patients at the Seattle site were enrolled during active infection and followed longitudinally.

Specimen: peripheral blood. This clonotype was obtained from a man aged 60 to 75 with COVID-19, enrolled during active disease. J is TRBJ2-1 and V is TRBV6-4; 13 positions match TRBD2. CDR3 sequence reads: CASSDSFSRRISRTSGSRINEQFF. In DNA form, the CDR3 reads TGTGCCAGCAGTGACTCTTTTAGTCGCCGTATCTCCCGGACTAGCGGGAGCCGTATCAATGAGCAGTTCTTC.